The 13 T cell receptor beta chains in this list originate from one sample, sequenced in a study of T-cell memory formation after mild COVID-19. MiXCR, applied by TCRdb to the 5' RACE reads, yields one record per CDR3 protein. The repertoire holds just over 200,000 distinct CDR3 sequences, 9.5% seen once, with about 3.8% in the top ten. The material sequenced was PBMCs or a T cell subset sorted from them (not recorded which). The receptors come from a man between 18 and 35 years old who had mild COVID-19 (a few samples of this study predate the infection). Cell type and time point are not known.

This clonotype was seen a handful of times. V and J are TRBV25-1 and TRBJ2-3, with TRBD1 identical over 7 bases. Germline trimming cut 7 bases from V and 2 bases from J; bases unmatched to any gene: 3. The germline gives CDR1 MGHDK, CDR2 SYGVNS. The CDR3 has 13 residues. The CDR3 here is CASNRGPTDTQYF. The DNA of the CDR3 is TGTGCCAGCAACAGGGGACCCACAGATACGCAGTATTTT. The entire variable domain, with the rest obtained from reference TRBV25-1 and TRBJ2-3, is as follows: EADIYQTPRYLVIGTGKKITLECSQTMGHDKMYWYQQDPGMELHLIHYSYGVNSTEKGDLSSESTVSRIRTEHFPLTLESARPSHTSQYLCASNRGPTDTQYFGPGTRLTVL.

V gene TRBV7-2 combines with J gene TRBJ1-1; TRBD1 is a possible D gene (6 bases). Trimming took 6 bases from V and 10 from J, leaving 18 bases between them. The CDR3 loop spans 13 amino acids. CDR1 SGHTA and CDR2 FQGNSA come from the germline V gene. As DNA, the CDR3 is TGTGCCAGCAGGCCTGTGGGGGCCCCGTTAGCTTTCTTT. This gives the protein CASRPVGAPLAFF.

The chain employs TRBV7-2 and TRBJ2-3; 9 positions agree with TRBD2. V lost 8 bases to trimming and J lost 1 base; unmatched junction nucleotides: 7. From germline, CDR1 is SGHTA and CDR2 FQGNSA. The CDR3 sequence is 15 residues long. Here the CDR3 reads CASRQGGGGTDTQYF. The CDR3 nucleotides are TGTGCCAGCCGACAAGGCGGGGGGGGCACAGATACGCAGTATTTT. Full variable domain (outside the CDR3, taken from reference TRBV7-2 and TRBJ2-3): GAGVSQSPSNKVTEKGKDVELRCDPISGHTALYWYRQSLGQGLEFLIYFQGNSAPDKSGLPSDRFSAERTGGSVSTLTIQRTQQEDSAVYLCASRQGGGGTDTQYFGPGTRLTVL.

This clonotype has only a few counts. CDR3 sequence: CASSRGGPGNTIYF. Here the CDR3 DNA reads TGTGCCAGCAGTCGTGGGGGGCCGGGAAACACCATATATTTT. The chain couples TRBV7-9 to TRBJ1-3; D possibly corresponds to TRBD1 (6 bases). CDR1 SEHNR and CDR2 FQNEAQ come from the germline V gene (reference sequence). V was shortened by 6 bases and J by 4 bases, with 13 bases between the two germline ends. The CDR3 loop spans 14 amino acids. The complete variable domain, with remaining parts taken from reference TRBV7-9 and TRBJ1-3, reads DTGVSQNPRHKITKRGQNVTFRCDPISEHNRLYWYRQTLGQGPEFLTYFQNEAQLEKSRLLSDRFSAERPKGSFSTLEIQRTEQGDSAMYLCASSRGGPGNTIYFGEGSWLTVV.

This clonotype was seen more than once but under ten times. The rearrangement joins TRBV11-2 to TRBJ2-1; possibly TRBD1 or TRBD2 for D (6 bases each). V lost 4 bases, J lost 7 bases, and 26 bases lay in between. In germline, CDR1 is SGHAT, CDR2 FQNNGV. The CDR3 extends over 18 amino acids. In DNA form, the CDR3 reads TGTGCCAGCAGCTCCTTGAGGAGAGACGGGGGCGTTCCTAATGAGCAGTTCTTC. It yields the protein CASSSLRRDGGVPNEQFF.

The J gene is TRBJ1-1, the V gene TRBV7-2, with 7 positions matching TRBD1. CDR3 length: 13 amino acids. Looked up from germline, CDR1 is SGHTA and CDR2 is FQGNSA. V lost 6 bases to trimming and J lost 6 bases; unmatched junction nucleotides: 7. The CDR3 sequence: CASSLDRRAEAFF. The CDR3 DNA reads as TGTGCCAGCAGTTTGGACAGGAGGGCTGAAGCTTTCTTT.

The rearrangement links TRBV5-1 to TRBJ2-5; TRBD1 matches 8 bases. CDR3 size: 16 residues. J gave up 1 base and V 4 bases, and 9 bases lay outside the gene matches. The germline CDR1 and CDR2 sequences are SGHRS and YFSETQ. DNA of the CDR3: TGCGCCAGCAGCCAAACCCCAGGGGGCTTCCAAGAGACCCAGTACTTC. Residues: CASSQTPGGFQETQYF.

This clonotype was counted only a few times. The genes are TRBV6-6 and TRBJ2-1; TRBD2 aligns across 8 bases. Trimming at V came to 5 bases and at J to 3 bases, leaving 0 bases not matched to a gene. The CDR3 consists of 13 residues. CDR1 is MNHNY, CDR2 SVGAGI, per germline (reference sequence). This CDR3 is CASSTSGYNEQFF. The CDR3 coding sequence is TGTGCCAGCAGTACTAGCGGCTACAATGAGCAGTTCTTC.

The V gene is TRBV5-4, the J gene TRBJ2-5, with TRBD1 matching 10 bases. V dropped 3 bases and J dropped 1; count of bases not matched to a gene: 9. The CDR3 is 17 residues long. Germline assignment: CDR1 SGHNT and CDR2 YYREEE (reference sequence). The CDR3 nucleotides are TGTGCCAGCAGCTCCGGACAGGGGGGGAATGGCCAAGAGACCCAGTACTTC. This encodes CASSSGQGGNGQETQYF.

The chain links TRBV3-1 to TRBJ2-2, with TRBD1 matching over 7 bases. This CDR3 is built from 15 residues. J gave up 6 bases and V 3 bases, and 7 bases lay outside the gene matches. Germline V gives CDR1 LGHDT, CDR2 YNNKEL (reference sequence). Written as DNA, the CDR3 is TGTGCCAGCAGCCACCGTGACAGGGTAGCCGGGGAGCTGTTTTTT. This encodes CASSHRDRVAGELFF.

There are many counts of this clonotype. V usage is TRBV24-1 and J usage is TRBJ2-7; 11 nucleotides agree with TRBD2. V gave up 12 bases and J gave up 3 bases; unmatched junction bases: 9. CDR3 length: 14 amino acids. Germline CDR1 reads KGHDR; CDR2 reads SFDVKD. CDR3 in DNA: TGTGCCTGCACTGGGACTAGCGGAAACTACGAGCAGTACTTC. Protein sequence: CACTGTSGNYEQYF.

This clonotype was recorded many times. V is TRBV5-4 and J is TRBJ2-3, with 9 bases aligning to TRBD2. Germline CDR1 and CDR2: SGHNT and YYREEE (reference sequence). This CDR3 is 17 amino acids long. V shed 0 bases, J shed 0 bases, and the junction held 5 bases outside the gene matches. The CDR3, as DNA: TGTGCCAGCAGCTTGGTGGGCCTAGCGGGAAGCACAGATACGCAGTATTTT. Amino acids: CASSLVGLAGSTDTQYF.

The chain links TRBV5-4 to TRBJ2-3; 9 bases map to TRBD1. The CDR3 is 14 amino acids. Unmatched junction bases numbered 4, after V lost 4 bases and J lost 4 bases. CDR1 is SGHNT and CDR2 is YYREEE in the germline V gene (reference sequence). The CDR3 spells CASSLTGGSDTQYF. The DNA of the CDR3 is TGTGCCAGCAGCCTGACAGGGGGTTCAGATACGCAGTATTTT.